These T cell receptor beta chains were read from a single sample in a study of blood T cell repertoires in COVID-19. Repertoires were generated with immunoSEQ multiplex PCR, while TCRdb's copy carries only in-frame clones and drops some. The profile shows 350,000 to 500,000 clones, about 90% of them singletons. The sequencing input was peripheral blood. Receptors were obtained from a young man with COVID-19, enrolled during active disease. Each CDR3 is given with its conserved first and last residue. A D gene is named only where the DNA matches it firmly. A row's size may be missing; if present it is once, few, many or a size class.

j_call clone_size v_call d_call cdr3_nt cdr3_aa
TRBJ2-1 NA TRBV24-1 TRBD2 TGTGCCACAGGACTAGCCGATGAGCAGTTCTTC CATGLADEQFF
TRBJ1-5 NA TRBV2 NA TGTGCCAGCAGCTTTACAGGGATGCAGCCCCAGCATTTT CASSFTGMQPQHF
TRBJ2-1 NA TRBV5-4 TRBD2 TGTGCCAGCAGGGGACTAGCGGGAGATGAGCAGTTCTTC CASRGLAGDEQFF
TRBJ1-1 NA TRBV12-3/TRBV12-4 NA TGTGCCAGCAGTTTAGGGACACTTTTCTTT CASSLGTLFF
TRBJ1-2 NA TRBV15 NA TGTGCCACCAGCCAGAGGGGGTTTCAGGGCTACACCTTC CATSQRGFQGYTF
TRBJ2-7 NA TRBV14 NA TGTGCCAGCAGCCAAATAGTAAGCGAGCAGTACTTC CASSQIVSEQYF
TRBJ2-7 NA TRBV7-9 TRBD2 TGTGCCAGCAGCCTATCTAGCGGCTACGAGCAGTACTTC CASSLSSGYEQYF
TRBJ1-6 NA TRBV24-1 TRBD1 TGTGCCACCAGTGATCCTGAGGGACAGGGCTCTGGTTCACCCCTCCACTTT CATSDPEGQGSGSPLHF
TRBJ2-7 NA TRBV6-5 TRBD2 TGTGCCAGCAAAATGACTAGCGGGGGGAGGTGGGAGCAGTACTTC CASKMTSGGRWEQYF
TRBJ1-5 NA TRBV10-3 TRBD1 TGTGCCAGCGACAGGGGCCCTAGCAATCAGCCCCAGCATTTT CASDRGPSNQPQHF
TRBJ2-7 NA TRBV15 TRBD1 TGTGCCACCAGAGCTAAAGCCGGGACAGTGTACGAGCAGTACTTC CATRAKAGTVYEQYF
TRBJ1-6 NA TRBV6-4 NA TGTGCCAGCAGTGAACAGGTCAATAATTCACCCCTCCACTTT CASSEQVNNSPLHF
TRBJ1-6 NA TRBV6-5 NA TGTGCCAGCAGCAACAGCCATAATTCACCCCTCCACTTT CASSNSHNSPLHF
TRBJ2-1 NA TRBV7-2 TRBD2 TGTGCCAGCAGCTATAGGACTAGCGGATTCTACAATGAGCAGTTCTTC CASSYRTSGFYNEQFF
TRBJ2-2 NA TRBV11-3 NA TGTGCCAGCAGCTTAGGTCTCTCGAACACCGGGGAGCTGTTTTTT CASSLGLSNTGELFF
TRBJ2-3 NA TRBV19 NA TGTGCCAGTAGTCGGTCACAGGGAGGCACAGATACGCAGTATTTT CASSRSQGGTDTQYF
TRBJ2-3 NA TRBV5-6 TRBD2 TGTGCCAGCAGCTTACCGGGACTAGCGGGAGACCTCACAGATACGCAGTATTTT CASSLPGLAGDLTDTQYF
TRBJ2-7 NA TRBV7-4 TRBD1 TGTGCCAGCAGCTTAACCCCGACAGGGAGAAGTTACGAGCAGTACTTC CASSLTPTGRSYEQYF
TRBJ2-1 NA TRBV7-9 TRBD2 TGTGCCAGCAGCTCGTGGACTAGCGGGAGCGATGAGCAGTTCTTC CASSSWTSGSDEQFF
TRBJ2-1 NA TRBV5-1 NA TGCGCCAGCAGCTTGGGGACCCGGGGATACAATGAGCAGTTCTTC CASSLGTRGYNEQFF
TRBJ2-2 NA TRBV4-1 NA TGCGCCAGCAGCCAAGTAGGTAGCGCGACCCCCGGGGAGCTGTTTTTT CASSQVGSATPGELFF
TRBJ2-1 once TRBV18 TRBD1 TGTGCCAGCTCACCCAAGCAAACAGGGGTCTCCTACAATGAGCAGTTCTTC CASSPKQTGVSYNEQFF
TRBJ2-3 NA TRBV9 TRBD2 TGTGCCAGCAGCGCGTGGCGGGAGGGGAGAGATACGCAGTATTTT CASSAWREGRDTQYF
TRBJ1-1 NA TRBV19 NA TGTGCCAGTACCGCGGGGGTGAACACTGAAGCTTTCTTT CASTAGVNTEAFF
TRBJ2-5 NA TRBV6-5 TRBD1 TGTGCCCTAGACCCGTGGCAGGGGGAGGAGACCCAGTACTTC CALDPWQGEETQYF
TRBJ2-1 NA TRBV9 TRBD2 TGTGCCAGCAGCGTAGAACTAGCGGAGAAGTACAATGAGCAGTTCTTC CASSVELAEKYNEQFF
TRBJ2-7 NA TRBV3-1/TRBV3-2 TRBD2 TGTGCCAGCAGCCAAGAAATGAGGGCGGGGGCCTACGAGCAGTACTTC CASSQEMRAGAYEQYF
TRBJ1-6 NA TRBV27 TRBD1 TGTGCCAGCAGGCGAGGACAGGCTTTTTCACCCCTCCACTTT CASRRGQAFSPLHF
TRBJ1-2 NA TRBV6-1 NA TGTGCCAGCAGTGACGGGGGGACCTATGGCTACACCTTC CASSDGGTYGYTF
TRBJ2-3 once TRBV27 NA TGTGCCAGCAGTTCATGGGAGCCCGGGGCAGATACGCAGTATTTT CASSSWEPGADTQYF
TRBJ2-7 NA TRBV27 NA TGTGCCAGCTGGGGGGTCTACGAGCAGTACTTC CASWGVYEQYF
TRBJ2-3 NA TRBV6-1 NA TGTGCCAGCAGTGAACGAGGTGCTAGCACAGATACGCAGTATTTT CASSERGASTDTQYF
TRBJ2-1 NA TRBV11-2 NA TGTGCCAGCAGCCCAGGGGGGAGCAATGAGCAGTTCTTC CASSPGGSNEQFF
TRBJ2-5 once TRBV5-4 TRBD2 TGTGCCAGCAGCGCAGCGGGAGTTGGAGAGACCCAGTACTTC CASSAAGVGETQYF
TRBJ2-7 once TRBV6-1 TRBD1 TGTGCCAGCAGTGTTCGTCCGGGACAGCCCTGGGACGAGCAGTACTTC CASSVRPGQPWDEQYF
TRBJ2-4 NA TRBV14 NA TGTGCCAGCAGCCAAGAAAGGGGGACCATTCAGTACTTC CASSQERGTIQYF
TRBJ2-7 once TRBV2 NA TGTGCCAGCAGTGAATCGACAGGCTCCTACGAGCAGTACTTC CASSESTGSYEQYF
TRBJ1-2 NA TRBV14 NA TGTGCCAGCAGCCAAGTTGACCGGCGCCCGGGAGGCTACACCTTC CASSQVDRRPGGYTF
TRBJ1-3 few TRBV3-1/TRBV3-2 NA TGTGCCAGCAGCCAAGATCTCTCGGAGGGAAACACCATATATTTT CASSQDLSEGNTIYF
TRBJ2-1 NA TRBV6-5 TRBD1 TGTGCCAGCAGTTATGAGACAGGGATGGGTGAGCAGTTCTTC CASSYETGMGEQFF
TRBJ2-1 NA TRBV19 TRBD2 TGTGCCAGTAGTTCCCGGACTAGCGGGAGTCGTGAGCAGTTCTTC CASSSRTSGSREQFF
TRBJ2-1 NA TRBV19 NA TGTGCCAGTAGTATAAGAGTCTCGAGGAATGAGCAGTTCTTC CASSIRVSRNEQFF
TRBJ2-1 NA TRBV5-1 NA TGCGCCAGCAGCTTGGACAGTTTCTCTATCTACAATGAGCAGTTCTTC CASSLDSFSIYNEQFF
TRBJ2-5 NA TRBV5-1 TRBD2 TGCGCCAGCAGCTGGACTAGCGGGGGACAAGAGACCCAGTACTTC CASSWTSGGQETQYF
TRBJ2-7 NA TRBV18 TRBD1 TGTGCCAGCTCACCACTTCCTGGGACAGTCTCCTACGAGCAGTACTTC CASSPLPGTVSYEQYF